Listed below are T cell receptor beta chains from one sample, sequenced in a study of blood T cell repertoires in COVID-19. Some clones are missing from TCRdb's copy, which holds only in-frame ones; the method was immunoSEQ multiplex PCR. The sample lists tens of thousands of clones, under 95% seen once, with 2% to 2.5% in the top ten. Sequencing was done on a sample of peripheral blood. These receptors were taken from a human donor with active COVID-19. The donor label of this sample is uncertain. The CDR3 runs from the conserved cysteine through the conserved F or W. The D gene is left open where the match is weak. The size field is filled for only some rows; it gives once, few, many or a size class.

v_call,j_call,clone_size,d_call,cdr3_nt,cdr3_aa
TRBV7-9,TRBJ1-2,.,.,TGTGCCAGCAGCTTAGCCTCCCCTAACTATGGCTACACCTTC,CASSLASPNYGYTF
TRBV13,TRBJ1-2,.,TRBD1,TGTGCCAGCAGCTTAGCCCTGGAACAGGGGAACTATATCGGTGGCTACACCTTC,CASSLALEQGNYIGGYTF
TRBV12-5,TRBJ2-2,.,.,TGTGCTAGTGGTCCCACGAGGGGGGAGCTGTTTTTT,CASGPTRGELFF
TRBV4-1,TRBJ1-4,.,TRBD1,TGCGCCAGCAGCCAAGGTGTTAGCGGGACAGGGATCGATGAAAAACTGTTTTTT,CASSQGVSGTGIDEKLFF
TRBV19,TRBJ2-5,.,.,TGTGCCAGTAGTATGACTATGGGACTGCGAGAGACCCAGTACTTC,CASSMTMGLRETQYF
TRBV6-5,TRBJ2-3,.,TRBD2,TGTGCCAGCAGTAGGGCTAGCGGGGATACGCAGTATTTT,CASSRASGDTQYF
TRBV2,TRBJ1-2,.,.,TGTGCCAGCAGTGAGACATGGGAGGGTGACTATGGCTACACCTTC,CASSETWEGDYGYTF
TRBV2,TRBJ2-5,.,.,TGTGCCAGCAGTGAAGGTCGAGAGACCCAGTACTTC,CASSEGRETQYF
TRBV27,TRBJ1-4,.,.,TGTGCCAGCAGCTCAACTAATGAAAAACTGTTTTTT,CASSSTNEKLFF
TRBV5-1,TRBJ2-1,.,.,TGCGCCAGCAGCTTCACGGGGGCCTACAATGAGCAGTTCTTC,CASSFTGAYNEQFF
TRBV13,TRBJ1-1,.,TRBD1,TGTGCCAGCAGCTACTACAGGGGGCGAATGAACACTGAAGCTTTCTTT,CASSYYRGRMNTEAFF
TRBV19,TRBJ1-1,.,.,TGTGCCAGTATTGGACTTCGGTTGGACACTGAAGCTTTCTTT,CASIGLRLDTEAFF
TRBV28,TRBJ1-4,.,TRBD1,TGTGCCAGCAGGAAACGGGACAGTGAAAATGAAAAACTGTTTTTT,CASRKRDSENEKLFF
TRBV28,TRBJ2-1,.,.,TGTGCCACAGAACAGGGCCACAATGAGCAGTTCTTC,CATEQGHNEQFF
TRBV5-6,TRBJ1-1,.,TRBD1,TGTGCCAGCAGCCGAAATGGACAGGGGGGTACTGAAGCTTTCTTT,CASSRNGQGGTEAFF
TRBV19,TRBJ1-1,.,.,TGTGCCAGTAAGTACAGGGACACTGAAGCTTTCTTT,CASKYRDTEAFF
TRBV28,TRBJ2-7,.,.,TGTGCCAGCAGTTCCACTCCCTACGAGCAGTACTTC,CASSSTPYEQYF
TRBV6-6,TRBJ2-3,.,TRBD2,TGTGCCAGCTCTTCTAGCGGGGGCCCGGGCACAGATACGCAGTATTTT,CASSSSGGPGTDTQYF
TRBV7-2,TRBJ2-5,.,TRBD2,TGTGCCAGCAGCGACGGGACTAACCCAGGGACCCAGTACTTC,CASSDGTNPGTQYF
TRBV18,TRBJ1-1,.,.,TGTGCCAGCTCACCCCTCGCGACAGAGAACACTGAAGCTTTCTTT,CASSPLATENTEAFF
TRBV5-8,TRBJ1-6,.,.,TGTGCCAGCAGCTTGAGGCGGGACGGAAATAATTCACCCCTCCACTTT,CASSLRRDGNNSPLHF
TRBV11-2,TRBJ1-4,.,.,TGTGCCAGCAGCCCACCGCCTTCAGAGGGAGAGGAAAAACTGTTTTTT,CASSPPPSEGEEKLFF
TRBV5-1,TRBJ1-2,once,.,TGCGCCAGCAGCTTGGGACAGTCGGCTAGCTATGGCTACACCTTC,CASSLGQSASYGYTF
TRBV14,TRBJ1-1,.,.,TGTGCCAGCAGCGCGGGCTATACAGGGCCGGGGATGAACACTGAAGCTTTCTTT,CASSAGYTGPGMNTEAFF
TRBV7-2,TRBJ2-3,.,TRBD2,TGTGCCAGCAGCATTGCGGGGGGGCCCCGCACAGATACGCAGTATTTT,CASSIAGGPRTDTQYF
TRBV5-1,TRBJ2-6,.,TRBD1,TGCGCCACCTCACCGGGACAGGGGCTTTTGGGGGCCAACGTCCTGACTTTC,CATSPGQGLLGANVLTF
TRBV5-1,TRBJ1-2,once,TRBD1,TGCGCCAGCAGCTTTGACAGGGATTATGGCTACACCTTC,CASSFDRDYGYTF
TRBV10-3,TRBJ2-3,.,TRBD1,TGTGCCATCAGTGAATCGGGACAGGGACATGATACGCAGTATTTT,CAISESGQGHDTQYF
TRBV6-5,TRBJ2-5,.,.,TGTGCCAGCGGCCGGGGGGAGACCCAGTACTTC,CASGRGETQYF
TRBV7-9,TRBJ2-3,once,TRBD1,TGTGCCAGCAGTCGCCCGGGACAGGGAACAGATACGCAGTATTTT,CASSRPGQGTDTQYF
TRBV3-1/TRBV3-2,TRBJ1-6,.,.,TGTGCCAGCAGCCAAGTTAGGGGGACCGAACATAATTCACCCCTCCACTTT,CASSQVRGTEHNSPLHF
TRBV7-9,TRBJ1-4,.,TRBD1,TGTGCCAGCAGCTTGGGGACAGGGACTAATGAAAAACTGTTTTTT,CASSLGTGTNEKLFF
TRBV7-8,TRBJ2-5,.,.,TGTGCCAGCAGCTTAGCCGGGGAGACCCAGTACTTC,CASSLAGETQYF
TRBV14,TRBJ1-1,.,.,TGTGCCAGCAGCCACAGGGGTTTGAACACTGAAGCTTTCTTT,CASSHRGLNTEAFF
TRBV14,TRBJ2-3,.,TRBD1,TGTGCCAGCAGCCAAGGAGGGACAGGGACAGATACGCAGTATTTT,CASSQGGTGTDTQYF
TRBV20-1,TRBJ1-5,once,.,TGCAGTGCTAGTTATCAGGGTGGCAATCAGCCCCAGCATTTT,CSASYQGGNQPQHF
TRBV20-1,TRBJ2-1,few,.,TGCAGTGCTATATCCCTCAATGAGCAGTTCTTC,CSAISLNEQFF
TRBV5-6,TRBJ1-2,once,.,TGTGCCAGCAGTCCCGGGACAATGAACTATGGCTACACCTTC,CASSPGTMNYGYTF
TRBV23-1,TRBJ2-2,.,TRBD2,TGCGCCAGCAGTCAATACTCCCGCGGGGGAAACACCGGGGAGCTGTTTTTT,CASSQYSRGGNTGELFF
TRBV4-1,TRBJ1-2,.,.,TGCGCCAGCAGCCAAGATCCTACCGCCGCTAATGGCTACACCTTC,CASSQDPTAANGYTF
TRBV6-1,TRBJ2-1,.,TRBD2,TGCGCCAGCAGTGAGACGGGACTAGCGGGAGGCTCCTACAATGAGCAGTTCTTC,CASSETGLAGGSYNEQFF
TRBV3-1/TRBV3-2,TRBJ1-2,.,TRBD1,TGTGCCAGCAGCCAGTACCGGGACAGGGCCCTCTATGGCTACACCTTC,CASSQYRDRALYGYTF
TRBV20-1,TRBJ2-1,.,TRBD2,TGCAGTGCTAGTCCGGGGGGGTCCTTCAATGAGCAGTTCTTC,CSASPGGSFNEQFF
TRBV7-3,TRBJ1-2,once,TRBD1,TGTGCCAGCAGCTATACCGGGACAGGGGGAGGCTACACCTTC,CASSYTGTGGGYTF
TRBV4-1,TRBJ1-3,.,.,TGCGCCAGCAGCCAAGTCGGGGGGGAATCTGGAAACACCATATATTTT,CASSQVGGESGNTIYF
TRBV11-2,TRBJ2-1,once,TRBD1,TGTGCCAGCAGCCGTGGACAGGGGGCCGATGAGCAGTTCTTC,CASSRGQGADEQFF
TRBV5-5,TRBJ2-2,once,TRBD1,TGTGCCAGCAGCTTGGGACAGGGTGGGGGCGGGGAGCTGTTTTTT,CASSLGQGGGGELFF
TRBV2,TRBJ1-1,.,.,TGTGCCAGCATGGGCCTCGTAGCTTTCTTT,CASMGLVAFF
TRBV7-2,TRBJ2-7,.,TRBD1,TGTGCCAGCAGCCGGGGACAGGGTGGCGAGCAGTACTTC,CASSRGQGGEQYF
TRBV15,TRBJ1-4,.,TRBD1,TGTGCCACCAGCAGGACAGGGGGTAATGAAAAACTGTTTTTT,CATSRTGGNEKLFF
TRBV9,TRBJ2-3,.,TRBD1,TGTGCCAGCAGCGTAGGGACAGGGGACACAGATACGCAGTATTTT,CASSVGTGDTDTQYF
TRBV9,TRBJ2-7,.,TRBD1,TGTGCCAGCAGCGCGACATCCGACAGGGGATACGAGCAGTACTTC,CASSATSDRGYEQYF
TRBV6-5,TRBJ2-1,once,.,TGTGCCAGCAGGACAACTTGGACAGCCGAGGAGCTCCAGTTCTTC,CASRTTWTAEELQFF
TRBV6-4,TRBJ1-1,.,.,TGTGCCAGCAGGGGACTCGACGGTGAAGCTTTCTTT,CASRGLDGEAFF
TRBV3-1/TRBV3-2,TRBJ2-1,.,.,TGTGCCAGCAGCCAGGACCGTAGGGGTTTCAATGAGCAGTTCTTC,CASSQDRRGFNEQFF